The 25 T cell receptor beta chains presented below share a single source sample, sequenced in a study of cytomegalovirus exposure and HLA in healthy donors. PCR used 60 Vbeta primers and 13 Jbeta primers. Some clones are missing from TCRdb's copy, which holds only in-frame ones; the method was immunoSEQ multiplex PCR. The sample includes around 280,000 clones, about 87% seen only once; the top ten take 2% to 3%. Sequencing was done on a sample of PBMCs. Receptor source: a woman aged 18-35 years in good health and CMV-seronegative.

This clone was found a few times. The J gene is TRBJ1-1, the V gene TRBV27; 10 nucleotides agree with TRBD1. The trim removed 5 bases at V and 7 bases at J, leaving 7 bases unmatched. From germline, CDR1 is MNHEY and CDR2 SMNVEV (reference sequence). The CDR3 covers 14 residues. CDR3 in DNA: TGTGCCAGCAGTCTCTCGGACAGGGGGGGTGAAGCTTTCTTT. It is translated as CASSLSDRGGEAFF.

This clone was picked up one time. The chain is built from TRBV27 and TRBJ1-2, with 10 bases matching TRBD1. The CDR3 spans 16 residues. The J segment lost 7 bases and the V segment lost 3 bases, leaving 11 bases of the junction unmatched. Germline CDR1 is MNHEY and CDR2 is SMNVEV (reference sequence). CDR3 residues: CASSFVPSGQGFGYTF. CDR3 sequence (DNA): TGTGCCAGCAGTTTTGTGCCCTCGGGACAGGGGTTTGGCTACACCTTC.

Comments on this clone: Germline and junction disagree at one end, which may indicate a read error. V is TRBV20-1 and J is TRBJ2-5; tentatively, D is TRBD2 (6 bases). CDR3 length: 9 amino acids. Germline CDR1 reads DFQATT; CDR2 reads SNEGSKA (reference sequence). In DNA form, the CDR3 reads TGCAGTGCCGACCGGGACTCTCACTTC. It translates to CSADRDSHF.

Concerning this clone: Its ends do not fully match the called genes, so a read error is possible. The chain carries TRBV7-9 and TRBJ1-2; D is ambiguous. Germline loops: CDR1 SEHNR, CDR2 FQNEAQ (reference sequence). The CDR3 totals 12 residues. The CDR3 nucleotides are TGTTCCAGCAGCTTAGAATTGGGCGGCTACACCTTC. This codes for CSSSLELGGYTF.

The chain carries TRBV10-3 and TRBJ2-5, with TRBD1 identical over 8 bases. The germline V gene encodes CDR1 ENHRY and CDR2 SYGVKD. The CDR3 contains 14 residues. The V gene end was trimmed by 4 bases and the J gene end by 4 bases; junction bases not matched to a gene: 5. CDR3: CAISGDRLRETQYF. The CDR3 DNA is TGTGCCATCAGTGGGGACAGGTTGAGAGAGACCCAGTACTTC.

The chain has TRBV7-3 and TRBJ2-1; TRBD2 aligns across 11 bases. CDR1 SGHTA and CDR2 FQGTGA come from the germline V gene. With 0 bases clipped from V and 5 bases from J, the junction kept 9 bases outside the gene matches. The CDR3 totals 18 residues. The CDR3 sequence: CASSLTVPPTSGDNEQFF. The CDR3 bases are TGTGCCAGCAGCTTAACAGTTCCCCCGACTAGCGGGGACAATGAGCAGTTCTTC.

Comment on this clone: The identical CDR3 is also encoded by other nucleotide sequences in the sample. V and J are TRBV6-5 and TRBJ1-1; tentative D call: TRBD1 (5 bases). The ends were cut back, 0 bases at V and 0 bases at J, with 8 bases in the middle. Germline values: CDR1 MNHEY, CDR2 SVGAGI. This CDR3 spans 15 amino acids. CDR3 region: CASSYSGGVNTEAFF. Written as DNA, the CDR3 is TGTGCCAGCAGTTACTCGGGAGGGGTGAACACTGAAGCTTTCTTT.

The genes are TRBV12-5 and TRBJ1-1, with D hard to call. This CDR3 has 13 amino acids. Germline V gene lookup returns CDR1 LGHNT and CDR2 FRNRAP. The V gene lost 1 base and the J gene lost 5 bases, with 8 bases spanning the gap. The CDR3 coding sequence is TGTGCTAGTGGTTTGGAAGCAGGAACTGAAGCTTTCTTT. Protein sequence: CASGLEAGTEAFF.

In nucleotides, the CDR3 is TGTGCCAGCAGCCCCGCCGGTGTCACTGAAGCTTTCTTT. Its protein is CASSPAGVTEAFF. This sequence joins TRBV9 and TRBJ1-1; D not resolved. Trimming took off 4 bases at V and 4 bases at J, with 11 bases between the two ends. CDR3 length: 13 amino acids. Germline-derived CDR1 and CDR2 are SGDLS and YYNGEE.

The chain couples TRBV4-1 to TRBJ1-4; D call uncertain. This CDR3 is 15 amino acids long. The germline V gene has CDR1 MGHRA and CDR2 YSYEKL. V was trimmed by 1 base and J by 4 bases, leaving 10 bases between them. CDR3 residues: CASSQVRLNNEKLFF. In DNA, the CDR3 is TGCGCCAGCAGCCAAGTACGACTAAATAATGAAAAACTGTTTTTT.

The V gene is TRBV14, the J gene TRBJ2-3; 7 bases fit TRBD2. With 2 bases clipped from V and 2 bases from J, the junction kept 7 bases outside the gene matches. Germline CDR1 SGHDN, CDR2 FVKESK. The CDR3 extends over 16 amino acids. This chain's CDR3 is CASSQLSGEDTDTQYF. The CDR3 DNA reads as TGTGCCAGCAGCCAACTAAGCGGGGAGGACACAGATACGCAGTATTTT.

The J gene is TRBJ2-1, the V gene TRBV19; 7 bases line up with TRBD1. This CDR3 spans 16 amino acids. The V segment lost 7 bases and the J segment 0 bases; nucleotides outside the gene matches: 9. Looked up from germline, CDR1 is LNHDA and CDR2 is SQIVND (reference sequence). CDR3 region: CASIGRGQISYNEQFF. In DNA, the CDR3 is TGTGCCAGTATCGGACGGGGACAGATCTCCTACAATGAGCAGTTCTTC.

The chain links TRBV14 to TRBJ2-2, with D perhaps TRBD1 (6 bases). V lost 4 bases and J 6 bases, leaving 15 bases between the germline ends. Germline-derived CDR1 and CDR2 are SGHDN and FVKESK. This CDR3 contains 15 residues. The CDR3 sequence is CASSLVVGGSGELFF. As DNA, the CDR3 is TGTGCCAGCAGCCTCGTGGTAGGGGGATCCGGGGAGCTGTTTTTT.

The rearrangement joins TRBV13 to TRBJ1-5, with TRBD1 matching 10 bases. V dropped 3 bases and J dropped 5; count of bases not matched to a gene: 1. Germline V lookup: CDR1 PRHDT, CDR2 FYEKMQ (reference sequence). The CDR3 sequence is 14 residues long. CDR3 DNA: TGTGCCAGCAGCTTCGGGACAGGGGATCAGCCCCAGCATTTT. This encodes CASSFGTGDQPQHF.

The chain recombines TRBV7-8 with TRBJ1-1; 7 nucleotides align to TRBD1. This CDR3 region has 14 residues. CDR1 and CDR2 from the germline V gene are SGHVS and FQNEAQ. The J segment lost 8 bases and the V segment lost 4 bases, leaving 10 bases of the junction unmatched. CDR3 protein: CASSSLFRGAEAFF. The CDR3 DNA sequence: TGTGCCAGCAGCTCCCTTTTCAGGGGGGCGGAAGCTTTCTTT.

V gene TRBV6-5 combines with J gene TRBJ1-1; tentative D call: TRBD1 (6 bases). V was trimmed by 2 bases and J by 11 bases, leaving 18 bases between them. Germline assignment: CDR1 MNHEY and CDR2 SVGAGI. The CDR3 contains 14 residues. The CDR3 DNA reads TGTGCCAGCAGTTACAGGGGGGGGGACGGTTGGGCTTTCTTT. It is translated as CASSYRGGDGWAFF.

This chain connects TRBV13 to TRBJ2-5; perhaps TRBD2 as D (7 bases). Trimming took 2 bases from V and 5 from J, leaving 12 bases between them. The germline V gene has CDR1 PRHDT and CDR2 FYEKMQ (reference sequence). There are 14 residues in the CDR3. For the CDR3, the DNA is TGTGCCAGCAGCTTAAGGGGGGGCATGGAGACCCAGTACTTC. Translation gives CASSLRGGMETQYF. The complete variable domain, with remaining parts taken from reference TRBV13 and TRBJ2-5, reads AAGVIQSPRHLIKEKRETATLKCYPIPRHDTVYWYQQGPGQDPQFLISFYEKMQSDKGSIPDRFSAQQFSDYHSELNMSSLELGDSALYFCASSLRGGMETQYFGPGTRLLVL.

The table lists this clone with a few counts. This chain uses TRBV13 with TRBJ1-2; 7 bases agree with TRBD1. The CDR3 runs 13 residues. Germline assignment: CDR1 PRHDT and CDR2 FYEKMQ (reference sequence). V shed 4 bases and J 4 bases; nucleotides not matched to a gene: 3. CDR3 protein: CASSSGQSYGYTF. CDR3 nucleotides: TGTGCCAGCAGCTCGGGACAGTCCTATGGCTACACCTTC.

This chain connects TRBV28 to TRBJ1-1; perhaps TRBD1 as D (6 bases). Germline CDR1 MDHEN, CDR2 SYDVKM. V lost 6 bases, J lost 12 bases, and 17 bases lay in between. This CDR3 region has 12 residues. The CDR3 protein is CASRDPRDKPFF. The CDR3 coding sequence is TGTGCCAGCAGGGACCCCAGGGACAAACCTTTCTTT.

This rearrangement joins TRBV6-6 to TRBJ2-1, with 14 bases that match TRBD2. The CDR3 is 16 amino acids. Germline-derived CDR1 and CDR2 are MNHNY and SVGAGI (reference sequence). With 2 bases clipped from V and 10 bases from J, the junction kept 7 bases outside the gene matches. The CDR3 reads CASSYPTSGGVGEQFF. In DNA form, the CDR3 reads TGTGCCAGCAGTTACCCGACTAGCGGGGGGGTTGGGGAGCAGTTCTTC.

V usage is TRBV19 and J usage is TRBJ2-1; 9 nucleotides line up with TRBD1. The germline gives CDR1 LNHDA, CDR2 SQIVND (reference sequence). This CDR3 comprises 15 residues. V was clipped by 10 bases and J by 6 bases; unmatched bases: 13. CDR3 sequence reads: CATTPRDRVGNEQFF. The CDR3, as DNA: TGTGCCACCACCCCCCGGGACAGGGTGGGCAATGAGCAGTTCTTC.

This clone was counted between two and nine times. V gene TRBV4-2 combines with J gene TRBJ1-4, with a weak D call TRBD1 (6 bases). Germline CDR1 is LGHNA and CDR2 is YNFKEQ. V lost 6 bases to trimming and J lost 6 bases, with 14 bases between them. This CDR3 has 14 amino acids. The CDR3 nucleotides are TGTGCCAGCAGGGGCGGGGGGCTTGATGAAAAACTGTTTTTT. Translation: CASRGGGLDEKLFF.

CDR3 in amino acids: CASSGRGMAFF. The CDR3 DNA reads as TGCGCCAGCAGCGGAAGGGGGATGGCTTTCTTT. The rearrangement links TRBV5-1 to TRBJ1-1, with D tentatively TRBD1 (6 bases). V dropped 4 bases and J dropped 11 bases, with 12 bases sitting between them. The CDR3 is 11 residues long. The germline V gene encodes CDR1 SGHRS and CDR2 YFSETQ. The full variable domain, its missing parts supplied by reference TRBV5-1 and TRBJ1-1, is KAGVTQTPRYLIKTRGQQVTLSCSPISGHRSVSWYQQTPGQGLQFLFEYFSETQRNKGNFPGRFSGRQFSNSRSEMNVSTLELGDSALYLCASSGRGMAFFGQGTRLTVV.

The table lists this clone with a count of one. CDR3 DNA: TGTGCCAGCAGCTTCGGACTTCCCTTAGTTTATGGCTACACCTTC. As protein: CASSFGLPLVYGYTF. The rearrangement links TRBV7-8 to TRBJ1-2; D remains unclear. Per germline, CDR1 SGHVS and CDR2 FQNEAQ. Between the trimmed V and J ends, which lost 3 bases and 5 bases, there was a span of 16 bases. The length of the CDR3 is 15 residues.

This clone was recorded a few times. V and J are TRBV11-2 and TRBJ1-6; 7 bases map to TRBD1. The germline gives CDR1 SGHAT, CDR2 FQNNGV. The length of the CDR3 is 17 residues. The J segment lost 6 bases and the V segment lost 5 bases, leaving 13 bases of the junction unmatched. In DNA form, the CDR3 reads TGTGCCAGCAGCCCCCATAGAGGGGGCATACCTAATTCACCCCTCCACTTT. It codes for CASSPHRGGIPNSPLHF.